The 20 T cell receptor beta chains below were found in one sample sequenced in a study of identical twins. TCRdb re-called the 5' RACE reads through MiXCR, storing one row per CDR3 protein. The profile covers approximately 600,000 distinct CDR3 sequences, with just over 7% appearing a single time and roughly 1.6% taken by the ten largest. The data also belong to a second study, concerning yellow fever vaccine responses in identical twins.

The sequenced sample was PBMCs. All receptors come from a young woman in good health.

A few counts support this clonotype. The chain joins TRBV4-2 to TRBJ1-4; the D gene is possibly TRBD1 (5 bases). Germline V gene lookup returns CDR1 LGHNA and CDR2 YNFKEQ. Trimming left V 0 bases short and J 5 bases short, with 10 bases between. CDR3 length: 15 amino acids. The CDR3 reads CASSQDLKGNEKLFF. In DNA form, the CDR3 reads TGTGCCAGCAGCCAAGATCTTAAGGGGAATGAAAAACTGTTTTTT.

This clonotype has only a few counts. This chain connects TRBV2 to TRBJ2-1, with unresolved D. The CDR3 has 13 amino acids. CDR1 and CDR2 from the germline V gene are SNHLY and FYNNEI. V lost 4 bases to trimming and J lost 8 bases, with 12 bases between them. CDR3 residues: CASSGPNYHEQFF. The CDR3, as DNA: TGTGCCAGCAGTGGCCCCAATTACCATGAGCAGTTCTTC.

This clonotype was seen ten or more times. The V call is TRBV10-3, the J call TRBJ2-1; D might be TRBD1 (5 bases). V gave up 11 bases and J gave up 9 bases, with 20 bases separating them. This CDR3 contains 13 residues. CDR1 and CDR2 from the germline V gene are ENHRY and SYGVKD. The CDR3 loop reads CAAARGEFREQFF. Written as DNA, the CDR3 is TGTGCCGCCGCAAGGGGCGAGTTTCGTGAGCAGTTCTTC.

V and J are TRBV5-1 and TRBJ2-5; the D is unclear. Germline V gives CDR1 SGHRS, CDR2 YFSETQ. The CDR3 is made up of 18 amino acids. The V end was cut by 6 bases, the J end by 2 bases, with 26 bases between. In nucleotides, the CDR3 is TGCGCCAGCACTCCTCCCTGGTCCCCGCCCTTTGGGCAAGAGACCCAGTACTTC. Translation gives CASTPPWSPPFGQETQYF.

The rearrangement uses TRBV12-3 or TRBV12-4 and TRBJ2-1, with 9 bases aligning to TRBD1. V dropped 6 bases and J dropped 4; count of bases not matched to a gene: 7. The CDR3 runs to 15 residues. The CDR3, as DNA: TGTGCCAGCAGAGGAGGACAGGGGACATACAATGAGCAGTTCTTC. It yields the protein CASRGGQGTYNEQFF.

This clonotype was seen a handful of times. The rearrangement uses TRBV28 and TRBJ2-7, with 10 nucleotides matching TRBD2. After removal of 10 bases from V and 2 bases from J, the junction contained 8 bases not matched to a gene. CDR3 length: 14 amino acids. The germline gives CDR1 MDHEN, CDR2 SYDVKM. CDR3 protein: CATKASGSAYEQYF. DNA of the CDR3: TGTGCCACCAAGGCTAGCGGGAGCGCCTACGAGCAGTACTTC.

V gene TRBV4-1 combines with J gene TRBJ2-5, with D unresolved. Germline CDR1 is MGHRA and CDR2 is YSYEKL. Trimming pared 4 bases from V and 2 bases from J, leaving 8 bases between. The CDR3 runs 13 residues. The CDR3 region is CASSPWSQETQYF. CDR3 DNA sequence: TGCGCCAGCAGCCCCTGGTCGCAAGAGACCCAGTACTTC.

CDR3 residues: CASSLNFGAGDEQYF. The CDR3, as DNA: TGCGCCAGCAGCTTGAATTTTGGGGCTGGAGACGAGCAGTACTTC. The chain couples TRBV5-1 to TRBJ2-7; D is possibly TRBD1 (5 bases). In germline, CDR1 is SGHRS, CDR2 YFSETQ. CDR3 size: 15 residues. V lost 1 base and J 5 bases, leaving 16 bases between the germline ends.

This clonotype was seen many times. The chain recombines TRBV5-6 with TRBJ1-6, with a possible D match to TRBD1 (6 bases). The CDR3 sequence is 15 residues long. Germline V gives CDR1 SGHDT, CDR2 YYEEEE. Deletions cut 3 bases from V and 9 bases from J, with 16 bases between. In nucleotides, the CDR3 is TGTGCCAGCAGCTGGGACAACGGCTTGGCTTCACCCCTCCACTTT. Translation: CASSWDNGLASPLHF.

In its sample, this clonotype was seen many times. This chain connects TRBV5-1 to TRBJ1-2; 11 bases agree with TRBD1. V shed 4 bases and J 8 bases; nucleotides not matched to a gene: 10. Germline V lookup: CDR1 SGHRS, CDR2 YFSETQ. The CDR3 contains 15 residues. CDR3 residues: CASSKQPGQGDGYTF. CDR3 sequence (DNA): TGCGCCAGCAGCAAACAACCGGGACAGGGGGACGGCTACACCTTC.

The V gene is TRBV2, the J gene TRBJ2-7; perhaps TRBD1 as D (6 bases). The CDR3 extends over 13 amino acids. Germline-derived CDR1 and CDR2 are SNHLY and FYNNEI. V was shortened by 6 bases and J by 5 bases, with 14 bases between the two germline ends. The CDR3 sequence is CASRAQGFDEQYF. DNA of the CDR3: TGTGCCAGCAGGGCACAGGGATTCGACGAGCAGTACTTC.

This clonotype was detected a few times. The CDR3 coding sequence is TGTGCCAGCAGGGGCGCGGCGGATTCACCCCTCCACTTT. Its translation: CASRGAADSPLHF. The genes are TRBV7-9 and TRBJ1-6; no clear D gene. The CDR3 is made up of 13 amino acids. Deletions cut 6 bases from V and 8 bases from J, with 11 bases between. Germline V gene lookup returns CDR1 SEHNR and CDR2 FQNEAQ (reference sequence).

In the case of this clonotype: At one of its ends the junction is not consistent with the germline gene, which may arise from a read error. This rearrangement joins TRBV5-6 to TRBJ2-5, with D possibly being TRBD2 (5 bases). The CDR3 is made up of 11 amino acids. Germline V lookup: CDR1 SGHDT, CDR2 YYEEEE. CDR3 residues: CASSLGSRRDF. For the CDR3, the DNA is TGTGCCAGCAGCTTGGGATCGCGGCGGGACTTC. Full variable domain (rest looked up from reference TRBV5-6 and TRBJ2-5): DAGVTQSPTHLIKTRGQQVTLRCSPKSGHDTVSWYQQALGQGPQFIFQYYEEEERQRGNFPDRFSGHQFPNYSSELNVNALLLGDSALYLCASSLGSRRDFGPGTRLLVL.

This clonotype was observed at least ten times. The CDR3: CASSLGLAGGTGELFF. CDR3 DNA: TGTGCCAGCAGCTTGGGACTAGCGGGGGGCACCGGGGAGCTGTTTTTT. This sequence joins TRBV5-6 and TRBJ2-2; 13 nucleotides match TRBD2. Losses at the gene ends were 0 bases for V and 4 bases for J; bases not matched to a gene: 0. This CDR3 region has 16 residues. Per the germline V gene, CDR1 is SGHDT and CDR2 is YYEEEE.

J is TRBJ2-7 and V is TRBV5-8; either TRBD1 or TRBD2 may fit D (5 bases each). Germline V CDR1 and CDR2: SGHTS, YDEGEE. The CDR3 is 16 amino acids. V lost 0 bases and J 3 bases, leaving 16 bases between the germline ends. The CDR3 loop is CASSLAPRVGGYEQYF. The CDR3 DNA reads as TGTGCCAGCAGCTTGGCCCCAAGGGTTGGGGGCTACGAGCAGTACTTC.

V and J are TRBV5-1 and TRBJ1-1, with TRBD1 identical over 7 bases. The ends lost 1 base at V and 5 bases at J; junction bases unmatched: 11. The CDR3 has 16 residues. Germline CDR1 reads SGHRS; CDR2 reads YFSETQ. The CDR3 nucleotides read TGCGCCAGCAGCTTGTCGGGAACAGGGGCCCAAACTGAAGCTTTCTTT. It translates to CASSLSGTGAQTEAFF.

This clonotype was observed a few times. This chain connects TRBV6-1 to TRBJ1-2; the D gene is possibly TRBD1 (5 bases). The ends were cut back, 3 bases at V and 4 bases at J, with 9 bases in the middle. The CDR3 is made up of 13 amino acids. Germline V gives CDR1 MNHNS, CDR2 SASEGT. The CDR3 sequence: CASSEAGRYGYTF. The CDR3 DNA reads TGTGCCAGCAGTGAGGCAGGGCGCTATGGCTACACCTTC.

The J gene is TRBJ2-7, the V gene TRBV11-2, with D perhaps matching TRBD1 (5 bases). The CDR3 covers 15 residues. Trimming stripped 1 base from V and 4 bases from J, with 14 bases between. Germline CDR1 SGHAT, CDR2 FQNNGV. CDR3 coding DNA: TGTGCCAGCAGCTTAGGGTCGACAGCTATATACGAGCAGTACGTC. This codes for CASSLGSTAIYEQYV.

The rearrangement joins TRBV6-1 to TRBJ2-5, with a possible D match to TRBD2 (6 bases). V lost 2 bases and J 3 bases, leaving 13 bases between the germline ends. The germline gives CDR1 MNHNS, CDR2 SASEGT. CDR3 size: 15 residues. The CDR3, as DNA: TGTGCCAGCAGTGAATGGGGGGTGTCTAAAGAGACCCAGTACTTC. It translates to CASSEWGVSKETQYF.

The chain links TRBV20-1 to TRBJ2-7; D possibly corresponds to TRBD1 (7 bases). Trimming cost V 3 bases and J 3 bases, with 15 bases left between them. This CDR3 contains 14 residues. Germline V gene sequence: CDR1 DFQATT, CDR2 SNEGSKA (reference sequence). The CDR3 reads CSARRDSNYYEQYF. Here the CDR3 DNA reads TGCAGTGCTAGGCGGGACAGTAATTACTACGAGCAGTACTTC.